These T cell receptor beta chains were read from a single sample in a study of T cell responses to AZD1222 COVID-19 vaccine. Generated by immunoSEQ multiplex PCR, the TCRdb table keeps only in-frame clones and is missing some. The sample records 120,000 or so clones, roughly 92% being singletons. Sequenced material: peripheral blood, taken 28 days after the second AZD1222 dose. The receptors here all came from an adult who received the AZD1222 COVID-19 vaccine. Each CDR3 is given with its conserved first and last residue. The D gene is left open where the match is weak. Some rows have no size entry. The others give once, few or many, or a class for an expanded clone.

V	D	size	J	DNA	CDR3
TRBV24-1	NA	NA	TRBJ1-1	TGTGCCACCAGTTCAGAAAAAGGGGGGTACACTGAAGCTTTCTTT	CATSSEKGGYTEAFF
TRBV12-3/TRBV12-4	TRBD1	NA	TRBJ2-7	TGTGCCAGCAGTAAAGGACAGGGGCGAACTCCCGACTTC	CASSKGQGRTPDF
TRBV6-5	TRBD1	NA	TRBJ1-5	TGTGCCAGCAGTCGGGACAGGGGAGGACAGCCCCAGCATTTT	CASSRDRGGQPQHF
TRBV11-2	NA	once	TRBJ2-3	TGTGCCAGCAGCTTATCCGGACAGAGCACAGATACGCAGTATTTT	CASSLSGQSTDTQYF
TRBV5-4	NA	once	TRBJ2-5	TGTGCCAGCAGCTTGAAACAGGGTGGGAAGGAGACCCAGTACTTC	CASSLKQGGKETQYF
TRBV5-6	NA	NA	TRBJ2-7	TGTGCCAGCAGCTTCGGCAGGGCCTACGAGCAGTACTTC	CASSFGRAYEQYF
TRBV10-3	NA	NA	TRBJ2-1	TGTGCCATCAGTGTGCGGGACGCTTATGAGCAGTTCTTC	CAISVRDAYEQFF
TRBV18	NA	NA	TRBJ2-5	TGTGCCAGCTCACGGCAGAGACAAGAGACCCAGTACTTC	CASSRQRQETQYF
TRBV7-6	NA	NA	TRBJ2-1	TGTGCCAGCAGCTTAAATGCCGCAGGCCAGGGGGGTCAGCAGTTCTTC	CASSLNAAGQGGQQFF
TRBV18	NA	NA	TRBJ2-5	TGTGCCAGCTCACCACCGGGACGGGAGACCCAGTACTTC	CASSPPGRETQYF
TRBV5-1	TRBD1	once	TRBJ1-1	TGCGCCAGCAGCTTGGAAGGACAGGGAGTGGCCACTGAAGCTTTCTTT	CASSLEGQGVATEAFF
TRBV7-9	NA	NA	TRBJ1-5	TGTGCCAGCAGCTTGACAGGCGAAGGGACCCAGCATTTT	CASSLTGEGTQHF
TRBV5-1	TRBD1	NA	TRBJ1-2	TGCGCCAGCAGCTTGGACAGGGGGTATGATGGCTACACCTTC	CASSLDRGYDGYTF
TRBV3-1/TRBV3-2	TRBD1	NA	TRBJ2-1	TGTGCCAGCAGCCAAGATCGTGGACAGGTCGGGTACAATGAGCAGTTCTTC	CASSQDRGQVGYNEQFF
TRBV6-5	NA	NA	TRBJ2-2	TGTGCCAGCAGGAGGACGGGGAACACCGGGGAGCTGTTTTTT	CASRRTGNTGELFF
TRBV29-1	NA	NA	TRBJ1-1	TGCAGCGCTACCTGGGGTTTAGCGAACACTGAAGCTTTCTTT	CSATWGLANTEAFF
TRBV19	TRBD1	NA	TRBJ2-6	TGTGCCAGTTCCTCGGGACAGGGGCACGGGGCCAACGTCCTGACTTTC	CASSSGQGHGANVLTF
TRBV7-2	NA	NA	TRBJ2-1	TGTGCCAGCAGCTTCAACAGGGACAATGAGCAGTTCTTC	CASSFNRDNEQFF
TRBV15	NA	NA	TRBJ2-5	TGTGCCACCAGCAGGGGAAACAGGGTACAGGAGACCCAGTACTTC	CATSRGNRVQETQYF
TRBV5-1	NA	few	TRBJ1-5	TGCGCCAGCAGCTTGGGCCAAGAACAGCCCCAGCATTTT	CASSLGQEQPQHF
TRBV27	NA	NA	TRBJ2-7	TGTGCCAGCAGTCCGTCAGGGGAGTACGACGAGCAGTACTTC	CASSPSGEYDEQYF
TRBV6-2/TRBV6-3	TRBD1	NA	TRBJ2-1	TGTGCCAGCAGTTACTCGGGGACAGGGCAGCAGTTCTTC	CASSYSGTGQQFF
TRBV19	NA	NA	TRBJ1-2	TGTGCCAGTAGTATAGATCTATGGGGTGGTGGCTACACCTTC	CASSIDLWGGGYTF
TRBV2	TRBD1	few	TRBJ1-2	TGTGCCAGCAGTGGACAGGGGTATGGCTACACCTTC	CASSGQGYGYTF
TRBV29-1	NA	NA	TRBJ2-1	TGCAGCGGTGGCAATCCAGGCGGCAATGAGCAGTTCTTC	CSGGNPGGNEQFF
TRBV19	TRBD2	NA	TRBJ2-3	TGTGCCAGTAGTTTAGCGGGGGGGATGACAGATACGCAGTATTTT	CASSLAGGMTDTQYF
TRBV5-4	NA	NA	TRBJ2-7	TGTGCCAGCAGCCCCAGAGGAGGGGGCGGCTACGAGCAGTACTTC	CASSPRGGGGYEQYF
TRBV5-6	TRBD1	NA	TRBJ1-1	TGTGCCAGCAGCCACGACAGGGGGTACACTGAAGCTTTCTTT	CASSHDRGYTEAFF
TRBV7-8	NA	NA	TRBJ2-2	TGTGCCAGCAGCTTTATGGGACAAGTCACCGGGGAGCTGTTTTTT	CASSFMGQVTGELFF
TRBV15	NA	NA	TRBJ1-2	TGTGCCACCAGCACCGCCAGGGGTGGCTATGGCTACACCTTC	CATSTARGGYGYTF
TRBV7-3	NA	NA	TRBJ2-2	TGTGCCAGCAGCCCAACCGACACCCGATGGGGGACCAACACCGGGGAGCTGTTTTTT	CASSPTDTRWGTNTGELFF
TRBV5-6	NA	NA	TRBJ1-1	TGTGCCAGCACCTGGCGGACTGAAGCTTTCTTT	CASTWRTEAFF
TRBV5-4	NA	NA	TRBJ2-3	TGTGCCAGCAAGGGAGGTAGCACAGATACGCAGTATTTT	CASKGGSTDTQYF
TRBV5-1	TRBD1	NA	TRBJ1-4	TGCGCCAGCAGCCCGGGACAGGCCGGAGAAAAACTGTTTTTT	CASSPGQAGEKLFF
TRBV3-1/TRBV3-2	TRBD1	NA	TRBJ2-1	TGTGCCAGCAGCCAAGACCCCCTGACAGGGAAGAATGAGCAGTTCTTC	CASSQDPLTGKNEQFF
TRBV11-3	NA	once	TRBJ2-1	TGTGCCAGCAGCTTAGAGGGGGCGGATGAGCAGTTCTTC	CASSLEGADEQFF
TRBV4-1	NA	NA	TRBJ2-7	TGCGCCAGCAGCCAAGAAGTCAGGGGAGGCTCCTACGAGCAGTACTTC	CASSQEVRGGSYEQYF
TRBV7-9	NA	NA	TRBJ2-5	TGTGCCAGCAGCTTGACGGGCGGCCTAAGGGAGACCCAGTACTTC	CASSLTGGLRETQYF
TRBV29-1	TRBD1	NA	TRBJ2-7	TGCAGCGTGCGCGGACAGGGAGACTACGAGCAGTACTTC	CSVRGQGDYEQYF
TRBV2	TRBD2	NA	TRBJ2-2	TGTGCCACCACGGGACTAGCGGGGGCGAACACCGGGGAGCTGTTTTTT	CATTGLAGANTGELFF
TRBV4-3	NA	once	TRBJ1-1	TGCGCCAGCAGCCGTACAGGGAACACTGAAGCTTTCTTT	CASSRTGNTEAFF
TRBV20-1	TRBD2	NA	TRBJ2-1	TGCAGTGCTAGTCCTACCGGGAGTCTAGCGGGCGCCCACAATGAGCAGTTCTTC	CSASPTGSLAGAHNEQFF
TRBV7-2	TRBD2	NA	TRBJ2-1	TGTGCCAGCAGCTCCCGGGCGCTAGCGGGGGTCCACAATGAGCAGTTCTTC	CASSSRALAGVHNEQFF
TRBV18	NA	NA	TRBJ1-6	TGTGCCAGCTCACCTACAGGAGAAAATTCACCCCTCCACTTT	CASSPTGENSPLHF
TRBV7-8	NA	NA	TRBJ1-4	TGTGCCAGCAGCCTCGACAGGACCGAAAAACTGTTTTTT	CASSLDRTEKLFF
TRBV20-1	NA	NA	TRBJ1-1	TGCAGTGCTAGTATGCCGGACGGGGGGACTGAAGCTTTCTTT	CSASMPDGGTEAFF
TRBV10-3	TRBD2	NA	TRBJ2-5	TGTGCCATCAGTGAGTCGTCCGCAGGCGGGGGGGACCAAGAGACCCAGTACTTC	CAISESSAGGGDQETQYF
TRBV19	TRBD1	NA	TRBJ1-1	TGTGCCAGTAGTAATAGGGACAGTGGGAACACTGAAGCTTTCTTT	CASSNRDSGNTEAFF
TRBV4-3	NA	NA	TRBJ1-5	TGCGCCAGCAGCCAAGATGGCAGTAAGGCTCAGCCCCAGCATTTT	CASSQDGSKAQPQHF